The T cell receptor beta chain described here comes from a study of shared clonotypes between healthy human individuals (dated by TCRdb to 2018 to 2020). A note on the overall study: The cohort included three men and a couple of women between 18 and 49 years of age. For each donor, CD4 naive and CD4 memory were each given three plates, CD8 naive was given two plates, and CD8 memory was given one plate. Blood TCR repertoires of roughly five healthy adults were deeply sequenced to estimate repertoire size and the extent of clonotype sharing between individuals. To increase sequencing depth and limit assay-specific biases, different laboratories used diverse techniques to prepare libraries and sequence TCR repertoires. Leukapheresis yielded between about 0.9 and 9 billion PBMCs per donor.

The CDR3 runs 14 residues from the cysteine to the phenylalanine. CDR3 DNA only is kept here, 42 bases in frame from base 1. Via the germline V gene, CDR1 is MDHEN and CDR2 SYDVKM. Cut back by 3 bases and 1 base, the V and J ends lie 7 bases apart. The investigation overall reported the following: Estimated clonotype richness was generally larger for naive than for memory subsets. The genetic and exposure-history diversity represented was limited by the small number of donors. Incomplete sequencing was indicated by rarefaction of sorted-subset datasets, despite the large sequencing depth. Pairwise subsampling led to the expectation that sequencing depth would affect the degree of clonotype sharing among donors. When a handful of donors were compared, the shared fraction of clonotypes was approximately 5% for naive CD4, more than 3% for naive CD8, more than 2% for memory CD4, and 0.4% for memory CD8. Sampling was limited to blood, and TCR repertoires in tissue likely differ from TCR repertoires in blood. Compared with non-shared clonotypes, the clonotypes found in all four sorted-subset donors had higher generation probabilities.

In the case of this clone: The target of this receptor is not known. No base-level quality is on record; no much larger clone is a single base apart.

TCR CDR3 regions were amplified from genomic DNA by multiplex PCR using the deep immunoSEQ assay. Genomic DNA extracted from each cell subset was distributed evenly over all wells of several immunoSEQ 96-well plates, and each plate served as one replicate. For sorted subsets, roughly 200 ng of genomic DNA, equivalent to roughly 30,000 T cell genomes, went into each replicate PCR. Purified libraries were quantified with a Qubit 3.0 fluorometer, sized on a Bioanalyzer 2100, and re-quantified with the KAPA Library Quantification kit. Every immunoSEQ 96-well plate was sequenced on a separate single-read 150-cycle Illumina NextSeq 550 flow cell. Per the authors' processing: Because the immunoSEQ output held only junctional sequences and lacked quality scores, the filtering could not match the filtering applied to full-length reads. To assign V/J genes and CDR3, sequences were annotated using PyIR, a Python wrapper for IgBLAST v1.9, with IMGT germline references. Reads were removed for weak V/J assignments (E-value above 1e-6), missing CDR3, stop codons, out-of-frame junctions, or ambiguous translated residues. V3J clonotypes were defined as sequences sharing the same inferred V gene, J gene, and CDR3 amino acid sequence. Percentage overlap between repertoires was computed as shared unique clonotypes divided by the size of the smaller repertoire. RTK rarefaction, the Chao1 estimator, and Recon v2.1 estimates of unobserved clonotypes were used to assess repertoire richness. Generation probabilities for all TCRbeta clonotypes obtained by the gDNA method from a handful of donors were computed using OLGA. In TCRdb, the immuneACCESS table is reduced to in-frame sequences with V and J assigned. These tables do not hold every clone; where another copy was compared, an unresolved V gene accounts for under half, and the others remain unexplained. D and trimming were read from the DNA, whereas the V and J calls and clone size are those reported in that table. The sample data list hundreds of thousands of clones, and around 96% of these were observed just once. Approximately 0.1% of the sample is taken by the ten largest.

For the CD8 naive samples, CD45RO-negative cells were positively selected for CCR7, yielding a CD45RA+CCR7+ population from which TemRA cells were excluded. The donors were healthy, HIV-negative adults who had no recently reported acute infections or vaccinations. Every donor was a Caucasian adult residing in Nashville, Tennessee, USA. Blood was obtained by leukapheresis, after which PBMCs were separated by Ficoll-Histopaque density gradient centrifugation and cryopreserved in liquid nitrogen vapor phase. Analytical flow cytometry was used to check the purity and quantity of every magnetically sorted T cell population. Genomic DNA was isolated from every sorted fraction and measured by UV absorbance on a Nanodrop 2000c.

This clonotype was obtained from a woman in her thirties in good health. The sample taken for sequencing was naive CD8+ T cells sorted from blood. The sample's cell subset or site label is to be understood as: CD45RA+CCR7+. The chain joins TRBV28 to TRBJ1-5; the D gene identity is not certain. Here the CDR3 is given as CASSFGVSNQPQHF. In nucleotide form, the sequence is TGTGCCAGCAGTTTTGGAGTGAGCAATCAGCCCCAGCATTTT.